The sequence of this TCR beta chain was determined in a study of T cell responses to AZD1222 COVID-19 vaccine. Study-wide context: Pooled samples include second doses given at about 4 or 12 weeks.

Germline CDR1 is MNHNS and CDR2 is SASEGT. After removal of 3 bases from V and 6 bases from J, the junction contained 7 bases not matched to a gene. The CDR3 sequence is 16 residues long. The study, taken as a whole, reports: Repertoires were sampled only after the peak T cell response.

Points on this clone: Antigen specificity is unknown.

Profiled with immunoSEQ multiplex PCR; TCRdb holds only in-frame clones, not every one. The table records about 170,000 clones, roughly 92% of them present only once. The receptor was derived from an adult in good health. The sample was peripheral blood, taken on day 0 of AZD1222 vaccination. V usage is TRBV6-1 and J usage is TRBJ1-5; 11 bases map to TRBD1. CDR3 coding DNA: TGTGCCAGCAGTGAGGACAGGGGGCGGGGGTTTCAGCCCCAGCATTTT. Translating it yields CASSEDRGRGFQPQHF.